Following are 15 T cell receptor beta chains from one sample sequenced in a study of cytomegalovirus exposure and HLA in healthy donors. It was with 60 Vbeta and 13 Jbeta primers that the PCR ran. Clones were read by immunoSEQ multiplex PCR, and TCRdb kept only the in-frame ones, dropping some. The sample records more than 130,000 clones, approximately 83% being singletons. Source material: PBMCs. Receptor source: a man aged 40-49 years in good health and CMV-seropositive.

The V gene is TRBV5-1, the J gene TRBJ2-1, with D perhaps TRBD2 (6 bases). Germline V gives CDR1 SGHRS, CDR2 YFSETQ. The CDR3 covers 17 residues. V dropped 1 base and J dropped 4 bases, with 18 bases sitting between them. As DNA, the CDR3 is TGCGCCAGCAGCTTGCTAAGGGACTCGGAACTTTACAATGAGCAGTTCTTC. Amino acids: CASSLLRDSELYNEQFF.

The J gene is TRBJ1-1, the V gene TRBV5-1, with a tentative D call TRBD1 (6 bases). The V end was cut by 4 bases, the J end by 8 bases, with 18 bases between. The germline gives CDR1 SGHRS, CDR2 YFSETQ. The CDR3 has 14 residues. This CDR3 reads CASSTGPIQGEAFF. CDR3 DNA sequence: TGCGCCAGCAGCACAGGACCGATTCAGGGGGAAGCTTTCTTT.

This clone was detected only once. The chain combines TRBV19 with TRBJ2-5, with D perhaps matching TRBD1 (5 bases). V was trimmed by 4 bases and J by 1 base, leaving 7 bases between them. Germline V CDR1 and CDR2: LNHDA, SQIVND (reference sequence). The CDR3 sequence is 13 residues long. Here the CDR3 DNA reads TGTGCCAGTAGTACCGACAGCCAAGAGACCCAGTACTTC. As protein: CASSTDSQETQYF.

This chain connects TRBV5-1 to TRBJ2-7; no reliable D call. CDR3 length: 14 residues. CDR1 and CDR2 from the germline V gene are SGHRS and YFSETQ. Trimming cost V 0 bases and J 3 bases, with 10 bases left between them. The DNA of the CDR3 is TGCGCCAGCAGCTTGGTGGGCGCCGGCTACGAGCAGTACTTC. Its translation is CASSLVGAGYEQYF.

The chain couples TRBV2 to TRBJ1-5; 7 bases fit TRBD1. The CDR3 runs 14 residues. The V segment lost 2 bases and the J segment 2 bases; nucleotides outside the gene matches: 0. Germline V CDR1 and CDR2: SNHLY, FYNNEI. The CDR3 sequence: CASSETGGNQPQHF. In nucleotides, the CDR3 is TGTGCCAGCAGTGAAACAGGGGGCAATCAGCCCCAGCATTTT.

This chain joins TRBV7-2 and TRBJ2-7; 8 bases match TRBD2. V lost 1 base to trimming and J lost 4 bases; unmatched junction nucleotides: 6. The CDR3 consists of 15 residues. CDR1 and CDR2 from the germline V gene are SGHTA and FQGNSA. CDR3 DNA: TGTGCCAGCAGCTTAGAGGCACTAGCGGTGTACGAGCAGTACTTC. This encodes CASSLEALAVYEQYF.

The chain combines TRBV4-2 with TRBJ1-2, with D possibly matching TRBD1 (6 bases). This CDR3 region has 14 residues. The germline V gene encodes CDR1 LGHNA and CDR2 YNFKEQ. Trimming took off 0 bases at V and 5 bases at J, with 10 bases between the two ends. The CDR3 nucleotides read TGTGCCAGCAGCCAAGATCGGACAGCTTATGGCTACACCTTC. Protein product: CASSQDRTAYGYTF.

CDR3 protein: CASSQTPRHKNTEAFF. In DNA, the CDR3 is TGCGCCAGCAGTCAAACTCCCCGACACAAGAACACTGAAGCTTTCTTT. The chain couples TRBV5-1 to TRBJ1-1; no clear D. Germline V CDR1 and CDR2: SGHRS, YFSETQ. V was trimmed by 5 bases and J by 1 base, leaving 18 bases between them. The CDR3 consists of 16 residues.

The chain uses TRBV11-3 and TRBJ1-5; D not certain. Germline CDR1 SGHNT, CDR2 YENEEA. Trimming removed 5 bases from V and 7 bases from J, with 12 bases in between. CDR3 length: 13 amino acids. The CDR3 loop is CASSPPPGQPQHF. DNA of the CDR3: TGTGCCAGCAGCCCCCCCCCGGGGCAGCCCCAGCATTTT.

The chain is built from TRBV7-9 and TRBJ1-1; D is perhaps TRBD1 (6 bases). The CDR3 has 14 amino acids. V was pared by 6 bases and J by 3 bases, with 14 bases between. Looked up from germline, CDR1 is SEHNR and CDR2 is FQNEAQ (reference sequence). This chain's CDR3 is CASSQQGWDTEAFF. The CDR3 coding sequence is TGTGCCAGCAGTCAACAGGGCTGGGACACTGAAGCTTTCTTT. Together with reference TRBV7-9 and TRBJ1-1, the CDR3 gives the full variable domain: DTGVSQNPRHKITKRGQNVTFRCDPISEHNRLYWYRQTLGQGPEFLTYFQNEAQLEKSRLLSDRFSAERPKGSFSTLEIQRTEQGDSAMYLCASSQQGWDTEAFFGQGTRLTVV.

The chain recombines TRBV19 with TRBJ2-1, with 9 bases lining up with TRBD1. CDR3 length: 14 amino acids. Per germline, CDR1 LNHDA and CDR2 SQIVND (reference sequence). With 3 bases clipped from V and 5 bases from J, the junction kept 2 bases outside the gene matches. The CDR3 nucleotides are TGTGCCAGTAGTATTACAGGGGGCCACAATGAGCAGTTCTTC. Translated: CASSITGGHNEQFF.

The chain is built from TRBV2 and TRBJ2-2; D is perhaps TRBD1 (5 bases). The CDR3 is made up of 15 amino acids. Trimming stripped 6 bases from V and 5 bases from J, with 16 bases between. CDR1 and CDR2 (germline): SNHLY, FYNNEI. CDR3 nucleotides: TGTGCCAGCAGAGGTGGGCAGGGTAGAACCGGGGAGCTGTTTTTT. It yields the protein CASRGGQGRTGELFF.

The chain employs TRBV5-1 and TRBJ1-6, with 7 positions matching TRBD1. Germline V gives CDR1 SGHRS, CDR2 YFSETQ. The CDR3 contains 16 residues. Trimming took 2 bases from V and 7 from J; bases not matched to a gene: 9. In nucleotides, the CDR3 is TGCGCCAGCAGCTTACTCATACAGGGGAAAAATTCACCCCTCCACTTT. Protein product: CASSLLIQGKNSPLHF.

This clone has more than one count but fewer than ten. CDR3: CASSQDRWAAANYGYTF. CDR3 nucleotides: TGCGCCAGCAGCCAAGATAGGTGGGCCGCAGCTAACTATGGCTACACCTTC. The chain couples TRBV4-3 to TRBJ1-2; D call uncertain. CDR3 length: 17 amino acids. The V gene lost 0 bases and the J gene lost 0 bases, with 14 bases spanning the gap. CDR1 and CDR2 from the germline V gene are LGHNA and YSLEER.

The chain is built from TRBV11-3 and TRBJ2-5; 8 nucleotides line up with TRBD2. CDR1 is SGHNT and CDR2 is YENEEA in the germline V gene. This CDR3 spans 18 amino acids. The junction had 15 bases not matched to a gene; V was cut back by 2 bases and J by 4 bases. The CDR3 here is CASSLRRAGGAFSETQYF. The CDR3 DNA follows: TGTGCCAGCAGCTTAAGGAGGGCCGGGGGGGCGTTTTCAGAGACCCAGTACTTC.